This note documents a single TCR beta chain sequence. The length of the CDR3 is 16 residues. Germline V gives CDR1 SGHRS, CDR2 YFSETQ. V was trimmed by 4 bases and J by 2 bases, leaving 18 bases between them. This entry comes from a study of blood T cell repertoires in COVID-19. Looking at the study overall: Spain, Italy and the United States supplied samples that represented acute and convalescent COVID-19. T cells, B-cell-depleted T cells, or PBMCs supplied cDNA or gDNA.

As processed by the authors: By means of reference gene primer amplification, nucleated cell counts were estimated. This table comes from immunoSEQ multiplex PCR, and its TCRdb copy is limited to in-frame clones, with some not included. V and J calls plus clone size are reproduced from that table; the DNA served to infer D and trimming. Of roughly 71,000 clones in the sample, approximately 85% were seen once. The sequence was obtained from a middle-aged man with acute or convalescent COVID-19. The chain employs TRBV5-1 and TRBJ2-5, with D possibly TRBD2 on 5 matching bases. Material: peripheral blood. The CDR3 DNA follows: TGCGCCAGCAGCGCGGGTGGGTTTACGGAGCAAGAGACCCAGTACTTC. Translating gives CASSAGGFTEQETQYF.